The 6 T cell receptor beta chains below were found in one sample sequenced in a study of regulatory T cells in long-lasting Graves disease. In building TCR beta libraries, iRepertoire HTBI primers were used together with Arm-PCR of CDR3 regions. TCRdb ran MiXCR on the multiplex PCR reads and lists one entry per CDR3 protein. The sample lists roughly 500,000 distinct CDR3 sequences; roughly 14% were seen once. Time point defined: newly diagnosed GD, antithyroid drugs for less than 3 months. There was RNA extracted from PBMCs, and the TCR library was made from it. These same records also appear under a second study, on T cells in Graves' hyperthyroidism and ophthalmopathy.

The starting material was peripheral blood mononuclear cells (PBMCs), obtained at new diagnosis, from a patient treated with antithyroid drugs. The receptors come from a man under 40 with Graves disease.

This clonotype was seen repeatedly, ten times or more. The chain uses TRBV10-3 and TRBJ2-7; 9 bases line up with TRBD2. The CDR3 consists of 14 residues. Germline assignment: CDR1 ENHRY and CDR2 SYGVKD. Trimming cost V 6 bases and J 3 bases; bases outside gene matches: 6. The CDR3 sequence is CAIRGVAGVYEQYF. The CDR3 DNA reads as TGTGCCATCAGAGGAGTAGCGGGAGTCTACGAGCAGTACTTC.

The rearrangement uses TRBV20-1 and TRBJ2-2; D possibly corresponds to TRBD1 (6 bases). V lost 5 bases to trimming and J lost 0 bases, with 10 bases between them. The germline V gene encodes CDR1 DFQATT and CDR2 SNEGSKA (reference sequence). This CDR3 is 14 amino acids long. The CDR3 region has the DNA TGCAGTGCTCTGGGACACACGAACACCGGGGAGCTGTTTTTT. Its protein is CSALGHTNTGELFF.

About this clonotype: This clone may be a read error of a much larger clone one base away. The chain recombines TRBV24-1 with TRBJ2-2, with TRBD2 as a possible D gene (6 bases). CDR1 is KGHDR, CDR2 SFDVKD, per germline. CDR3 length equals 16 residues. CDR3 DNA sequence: TGTGCCACCAGTGACCCCGGGAAGGGGAACACCGGGGGGCTGTTTTTT. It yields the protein CATSDPGKGNTGGLFF.

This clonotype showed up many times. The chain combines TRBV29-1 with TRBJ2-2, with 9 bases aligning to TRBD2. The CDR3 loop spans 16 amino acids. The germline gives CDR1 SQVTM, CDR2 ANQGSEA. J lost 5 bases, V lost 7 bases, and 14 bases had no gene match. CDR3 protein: CSAAVPGLATTGELFF. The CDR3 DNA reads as TGCAGCGCCGCCGTACCCGGACTAGCGACGACCGGGGAGCTGTTTTTT.

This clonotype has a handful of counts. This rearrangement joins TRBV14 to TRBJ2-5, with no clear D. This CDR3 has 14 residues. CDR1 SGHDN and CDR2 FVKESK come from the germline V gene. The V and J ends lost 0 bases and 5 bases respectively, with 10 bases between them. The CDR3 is CASSQELGWETQYF. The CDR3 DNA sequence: TGTGCCAGCAGCCAAGAATTGGGATGGGAGACCCAGTACTTC.

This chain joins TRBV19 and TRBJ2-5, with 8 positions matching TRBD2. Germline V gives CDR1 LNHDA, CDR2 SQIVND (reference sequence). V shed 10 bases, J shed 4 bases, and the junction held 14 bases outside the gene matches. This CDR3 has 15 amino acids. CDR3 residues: CATTIGRAGGETQYF. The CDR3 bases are TGTGCCACCACCATAGGACGGGCGGGAGGAGAGACCCAGTACTTC.